This entry describes one T cell receptor (beta chain). Antigen: not known. The sample originates from a study of CD8+ T cells in alopecia areata. Study-wide background: Among treated patients, oral tofacitinib was administered at 5 to 10 mg twice daily. The study's findings and limits: TCRs were shared less clearly across patients than in mice, possibly for HLA-related reasons. Scalp sample data also include resident alphabeta T cells from normal skin. More clonal than normal scalp was lesional scalp, particularly alopecia totalis/universalis.

As the sequencing template, cDNA was produced by extracting RNA and reverse transcribing it. The data were produced by immunoSEQ multiplex PCR, yet TCRdb's version contains in-frame clones alone and is incomplete. In the table there are 150,000 to 160,000 clones, 50% to 65% of which are singletons. V was trimmed by 0 bases and J by 4 bases, leaving 9 bases between them. Germline V CDR1 and CDR2: LGHNA, YSLEER. The CDR3 consists of 14 residues. The chain employs TRBV4-3 and TRBJ1-2, with D possibly TRBD1 on 6 matching bases. The source material was CD8+ T cells sorted from blood, sampled at week 0. The origin of this receptor is a human donor with alopecia areata. This chain's CDR3 is CASSQDRGLYGYTF. CDR3 DNA: TGCGCCAGCAGCCAAGATCGGGGGCTCTATGGCTACACCTTC.